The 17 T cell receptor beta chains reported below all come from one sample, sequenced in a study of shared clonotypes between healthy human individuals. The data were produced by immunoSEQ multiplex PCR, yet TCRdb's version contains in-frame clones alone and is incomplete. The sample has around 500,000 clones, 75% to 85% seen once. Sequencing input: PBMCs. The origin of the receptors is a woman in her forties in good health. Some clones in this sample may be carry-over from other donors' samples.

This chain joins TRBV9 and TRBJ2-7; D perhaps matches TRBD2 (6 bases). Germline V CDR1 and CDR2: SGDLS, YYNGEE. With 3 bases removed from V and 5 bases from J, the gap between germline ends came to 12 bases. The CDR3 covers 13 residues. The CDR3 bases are TGTGCCAGCAGCGAGCGGGCCGGTAACGAGCAGTACTTC. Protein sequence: CASSERAGNEQYF. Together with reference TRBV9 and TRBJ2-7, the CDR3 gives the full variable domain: DSGVTQTPKHLITATGQRVTLRCSPRSGDLSVYWYQQSLDQGLQFLIQYYNGEERAKGNILERFSAQQFPDLHSELNLSSLELGDSALYFCASSERAGNEQYFGPGTRLTVT.

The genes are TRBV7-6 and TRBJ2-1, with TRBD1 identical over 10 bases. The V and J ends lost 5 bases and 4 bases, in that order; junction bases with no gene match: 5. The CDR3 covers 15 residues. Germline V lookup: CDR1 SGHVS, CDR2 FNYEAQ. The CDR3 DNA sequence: TGTGCCAGCAGCCGCCGGGACAGGGGTTACAATGAGCAGTTCTTC. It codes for CASSRRDRGYNEQFF.

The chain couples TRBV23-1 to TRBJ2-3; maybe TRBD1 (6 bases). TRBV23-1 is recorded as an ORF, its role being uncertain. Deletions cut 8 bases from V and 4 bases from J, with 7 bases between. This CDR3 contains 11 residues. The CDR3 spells CASRQADTQYF. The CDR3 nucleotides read TGCGCCAGCCGACAGGCAGATACGCAGTATTTT.

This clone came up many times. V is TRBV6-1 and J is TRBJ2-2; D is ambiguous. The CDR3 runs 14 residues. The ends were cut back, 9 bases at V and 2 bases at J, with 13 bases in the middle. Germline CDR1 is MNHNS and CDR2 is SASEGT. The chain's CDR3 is CASRRHTNTGELFF. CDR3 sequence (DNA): TGTGCCAGTCGGCGACATACAAACACCGGGGAGCTGTTTTTT.

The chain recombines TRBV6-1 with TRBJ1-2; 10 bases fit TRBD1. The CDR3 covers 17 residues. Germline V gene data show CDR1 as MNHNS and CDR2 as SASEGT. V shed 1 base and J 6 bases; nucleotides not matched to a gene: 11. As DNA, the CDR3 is TGTGCCAGCAGTGAAGGGGGGACAGGGGTGTCGATGGATGGCTACACCTTC. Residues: CASSEGGTGVSMDGYTF.

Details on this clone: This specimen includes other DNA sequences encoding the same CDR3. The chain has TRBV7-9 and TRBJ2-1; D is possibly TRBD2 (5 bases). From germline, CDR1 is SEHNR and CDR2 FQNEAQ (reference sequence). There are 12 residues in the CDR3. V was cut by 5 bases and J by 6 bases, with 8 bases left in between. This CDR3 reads CASSPEGNEQFF. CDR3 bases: TGTGCCAGCAGCCCAGAGGGCAATGAGCAGTTCTTC.

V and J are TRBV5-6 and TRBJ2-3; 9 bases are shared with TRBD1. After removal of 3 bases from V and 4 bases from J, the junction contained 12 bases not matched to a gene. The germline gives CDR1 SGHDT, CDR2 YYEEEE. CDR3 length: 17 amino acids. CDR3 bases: TGTGCCAGCAGCTGGGGACAGGGTGGTATAATTGCAGATACGCAGTATTTT. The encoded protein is CASSWGQGGIIADTQYF.

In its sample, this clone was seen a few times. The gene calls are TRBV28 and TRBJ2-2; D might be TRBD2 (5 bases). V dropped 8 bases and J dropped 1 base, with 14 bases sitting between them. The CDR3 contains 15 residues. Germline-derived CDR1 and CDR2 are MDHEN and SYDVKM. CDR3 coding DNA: TGTGCCAGCCGCACTGAGGGCGGGAACACCGGGGAGCTGTTTTTT. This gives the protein CASRTEGGNTGELFF.

The CDR3 DNA is TGTGCCAGCAGCCCCGAGACGCCGACCACCTCTGGAAACACCATATATTTT. It codes for CASSPETPTTSGNTIYF. The V call is TRBV7-6, the J call TRBJ1-3; the D is unclear. Germline CDR1 is SGHVS and CDR2 is FNYEAQ. This CDR3 is built from 17 residues. V was trimmed by 5 bases and J by 0 bases, leaving 17 bases between them.

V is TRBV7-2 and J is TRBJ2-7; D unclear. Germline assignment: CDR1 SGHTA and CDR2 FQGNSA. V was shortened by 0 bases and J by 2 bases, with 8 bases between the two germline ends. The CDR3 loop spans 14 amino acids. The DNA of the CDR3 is TGTGCCAGCAGCTTAGCGGATGGAACCTACGAGCAGTACTTC. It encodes CASSLADGTYEQYF.

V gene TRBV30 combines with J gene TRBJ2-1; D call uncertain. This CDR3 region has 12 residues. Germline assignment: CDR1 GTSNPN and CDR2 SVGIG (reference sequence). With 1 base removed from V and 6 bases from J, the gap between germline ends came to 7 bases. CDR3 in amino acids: CAWSDTPNEQFF. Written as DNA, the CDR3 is TGTGCCTGGAGTGACACACCCAATGAGCAGTTCTTC.

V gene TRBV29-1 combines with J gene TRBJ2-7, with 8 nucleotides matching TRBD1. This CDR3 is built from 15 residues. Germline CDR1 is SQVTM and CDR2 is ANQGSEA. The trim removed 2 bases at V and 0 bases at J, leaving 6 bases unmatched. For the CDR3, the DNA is TGCAGCGTTGAATCCTCCGACAGGGGCTCCTACGAGCAGTACTTC. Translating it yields CSVESSDRGSYEQYF.

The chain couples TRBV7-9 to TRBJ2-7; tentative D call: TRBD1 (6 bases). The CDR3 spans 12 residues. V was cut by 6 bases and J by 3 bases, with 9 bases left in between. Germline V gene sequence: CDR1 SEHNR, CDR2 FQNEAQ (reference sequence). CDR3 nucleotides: TGTGCCAGCAGTCGACAGGTCTACGAGCAGTACTTC. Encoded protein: CASSRQVYEQYF.

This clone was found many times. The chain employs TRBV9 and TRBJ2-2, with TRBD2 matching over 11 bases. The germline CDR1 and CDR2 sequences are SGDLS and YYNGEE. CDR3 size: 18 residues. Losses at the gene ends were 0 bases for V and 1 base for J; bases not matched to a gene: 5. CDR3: CASSVAIGLAGNTGELFF. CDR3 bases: TGTGCCAGCAGCGTAGCTATCGGACTAGCGGGGAACACCGGGGAGCTGTTTTTT.

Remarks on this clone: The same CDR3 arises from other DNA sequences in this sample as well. Here the CDR3 reads CASSPRSGANVLTF. The DNA for the CDR3 is TGTGCCAGCTCACCACGCTCTGGGGCCAACGTCCTGACTTTC. V usage is TRBV18 and J usage is TRBJ2-6; no definite D call. Germline-derived CDR1 and CDR2 are KGHSH and LQKENI. This CDR3 is built from 14 residues. The V gene lost 1 base and the J gene lost 0 bases, with 1 base spanning the gap.

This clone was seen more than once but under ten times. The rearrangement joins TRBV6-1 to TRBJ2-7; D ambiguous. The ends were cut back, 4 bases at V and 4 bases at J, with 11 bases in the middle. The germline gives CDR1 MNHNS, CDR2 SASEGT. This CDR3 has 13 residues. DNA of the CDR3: TGTGCCAGCAGTGCGACGGTTCAATACGAGCAGTACTTC. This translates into CASSATVQYEQYF.

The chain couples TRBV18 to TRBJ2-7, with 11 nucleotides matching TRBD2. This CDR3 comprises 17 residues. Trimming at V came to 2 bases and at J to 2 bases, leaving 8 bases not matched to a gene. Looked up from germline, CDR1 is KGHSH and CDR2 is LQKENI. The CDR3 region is CASSPGILAGATYEQYF. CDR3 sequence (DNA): TGTGCCAGCTCACCAGGGATACTAGCGGGAGCCACCTACGAGCAGTACTTC.